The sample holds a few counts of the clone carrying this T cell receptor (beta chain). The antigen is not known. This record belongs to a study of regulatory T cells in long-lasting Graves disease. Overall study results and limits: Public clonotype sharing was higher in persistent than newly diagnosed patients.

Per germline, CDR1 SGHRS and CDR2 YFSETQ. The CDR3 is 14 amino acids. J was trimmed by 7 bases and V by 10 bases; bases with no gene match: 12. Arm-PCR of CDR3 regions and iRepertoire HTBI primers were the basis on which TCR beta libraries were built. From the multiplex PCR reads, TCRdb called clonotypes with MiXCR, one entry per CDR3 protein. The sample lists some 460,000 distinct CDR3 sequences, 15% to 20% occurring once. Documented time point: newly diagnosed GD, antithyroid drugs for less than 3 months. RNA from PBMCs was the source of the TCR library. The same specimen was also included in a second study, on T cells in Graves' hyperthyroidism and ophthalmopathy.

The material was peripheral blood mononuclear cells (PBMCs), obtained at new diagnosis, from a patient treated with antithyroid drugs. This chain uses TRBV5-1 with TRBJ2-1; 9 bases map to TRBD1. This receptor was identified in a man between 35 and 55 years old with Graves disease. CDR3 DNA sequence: TGCGCCGGCAACCTGGGACAGGGCGTGAATGAGCAGTTCTTC. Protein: CAGNLGQGVNEQFF. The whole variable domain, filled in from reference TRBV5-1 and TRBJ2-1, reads KAGVTQTPRYLIKTRGQQVTLSCSPISGHRSVSWYQQTPGQGLQFLFEYFSETQRNKGNFPGRFSGRQFSNSRSEMNVSTLELGDSALYLCAGNLGQGVNEQFFGPGTRLTVL.